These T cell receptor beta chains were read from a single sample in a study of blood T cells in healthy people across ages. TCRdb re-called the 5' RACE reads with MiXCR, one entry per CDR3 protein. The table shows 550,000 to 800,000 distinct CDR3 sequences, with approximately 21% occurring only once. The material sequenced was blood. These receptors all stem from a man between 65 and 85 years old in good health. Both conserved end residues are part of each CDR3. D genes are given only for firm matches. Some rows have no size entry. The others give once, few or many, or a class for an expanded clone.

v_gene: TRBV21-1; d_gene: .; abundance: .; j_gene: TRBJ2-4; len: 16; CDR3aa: CVSSPHIGLGKGIQYF; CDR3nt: TGTGTCAGCAGCCCCCATATAGGGCTAGGTAAAGGCATTCAGTACTTC
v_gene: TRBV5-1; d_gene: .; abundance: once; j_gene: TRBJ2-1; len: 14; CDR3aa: CASSYTDSYNEQFF; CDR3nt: TGCGCCAGCAGCTACACCGACAGCTACAATGAGCAGTTCTTC
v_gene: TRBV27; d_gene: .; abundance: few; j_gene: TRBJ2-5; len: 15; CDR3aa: CASSLSDRSAETQYF; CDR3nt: TGTGCCAGCAGTTTATCCGACAGGTCAGCGGAGACCCAGTACTTC
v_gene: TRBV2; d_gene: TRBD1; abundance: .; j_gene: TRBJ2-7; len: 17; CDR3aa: CASSGGPSGGRSYEQYF; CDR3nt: TGTGCCAGCAGTGGGGGTCCCTCAGGGGGCAGGTCCTACGAGCAGTACTTC
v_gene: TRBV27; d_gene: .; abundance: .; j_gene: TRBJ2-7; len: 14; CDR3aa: CASSSFTGISEQYF; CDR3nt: TGTGCCAGCAGTTCATTTACAGGGATAAGCGAGCAGTACTTC
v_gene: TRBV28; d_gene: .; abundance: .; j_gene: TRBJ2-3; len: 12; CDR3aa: CASNLGGETQYF; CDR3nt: TGTGCCAGCAACCTTGGTGGAGAGACCCAGTACTTT
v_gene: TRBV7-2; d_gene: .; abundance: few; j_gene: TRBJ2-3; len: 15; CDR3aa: CASRRTTASTDTQYF; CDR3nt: TGTGCCAGCAGACGGACTACTGCTAGCACAGATACGCAGTATTTT
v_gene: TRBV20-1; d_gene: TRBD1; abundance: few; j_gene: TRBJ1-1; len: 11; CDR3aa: CSARRDSEAFF; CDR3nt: TGCAGTGCTAGAAGGGACAGTGAAGCTTTCTTT
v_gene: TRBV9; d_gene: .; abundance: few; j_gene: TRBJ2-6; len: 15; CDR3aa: CASSVYTSGANVLTF; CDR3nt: TGTGCCAGCAGCGTATATACCTCTGGGGCCAACGTCCTGACTTTC
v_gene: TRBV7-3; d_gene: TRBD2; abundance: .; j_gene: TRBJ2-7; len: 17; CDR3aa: CASSLKGTSGRSDEQYF; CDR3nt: TGTGCCAGCAGCTTAAAGGGGACTAGCGGGAGGTCGGACGAGCAGTACTTC
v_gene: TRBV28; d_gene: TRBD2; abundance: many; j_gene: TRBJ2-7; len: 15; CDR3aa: CASTLGLAGIYEQYF; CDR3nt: TGTGCCAGCACCCTCGGACTAGCGGGAATTTACGAGCAGTACTTC
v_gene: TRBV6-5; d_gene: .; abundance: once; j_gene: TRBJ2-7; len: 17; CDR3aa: CASSYPSTVASSYEQYF; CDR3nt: TGTGCCAGCAGCTATCCTTCGACAGTTGCGAGCTCCTACGAGCAGTACTTC
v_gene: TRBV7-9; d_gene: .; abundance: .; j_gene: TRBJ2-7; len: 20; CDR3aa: CASSLGVYMGTTGSTYEQYF; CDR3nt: TGTGCCAGCAGCTTGGGGGTATATATGGGTACCACCGGGAGTACCTACGAGCAGTACTTC
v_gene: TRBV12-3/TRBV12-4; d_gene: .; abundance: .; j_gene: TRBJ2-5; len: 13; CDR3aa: CASRAYLRETQYF; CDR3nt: TGTGCCAGCAGAGCTTACCTTCGAGAGACCCAGTACTTC
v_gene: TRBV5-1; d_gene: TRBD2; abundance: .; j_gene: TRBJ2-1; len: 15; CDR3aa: CASSPEVSGRVRQFF; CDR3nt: TGCGCCAGCAGCCCCGAGGTTAGCGGGAGGGTAAGGCAGTTCTTC
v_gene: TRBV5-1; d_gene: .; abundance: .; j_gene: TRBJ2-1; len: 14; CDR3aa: CASRRASSYNEQFF; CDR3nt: TGCGCCAGCAGGAGGGCTTCCTCCTACAATGAGCAGTTCTTC
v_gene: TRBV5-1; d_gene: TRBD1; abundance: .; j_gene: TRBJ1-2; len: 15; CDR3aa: CASSWTGPANHGYAF; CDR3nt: TGCGCCAGCAGCTGGACAGGACCAGCTAACCATGGCTACGCCTTC
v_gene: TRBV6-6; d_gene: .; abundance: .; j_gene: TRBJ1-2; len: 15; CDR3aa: CASSYSAGANYGYTF; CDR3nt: TGTGCCAGCAGTTACTCAGCAGGGGCTAACTATGGCTACACCTTC
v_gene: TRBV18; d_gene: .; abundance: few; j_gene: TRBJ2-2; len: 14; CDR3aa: CASSPPWNTGELFF; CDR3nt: TGTGCCAGCTCACCACCATGGAACACCGGGGAGCTGTTTTTT
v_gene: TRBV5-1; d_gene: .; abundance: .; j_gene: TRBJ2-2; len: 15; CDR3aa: CASSLDPGASGELFF; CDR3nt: TGCGCCAGCAGCTTGGATCCGGGGGCATCCGGGGAGCTGTTTTTT
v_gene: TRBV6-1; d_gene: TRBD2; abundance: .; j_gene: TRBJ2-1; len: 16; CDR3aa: CASSRTSGRGYNEQFF; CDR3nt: TGTGCCAGCAGTCGGACTAGCGGGAGGGGCTACAATGAGCAGTTCTTC
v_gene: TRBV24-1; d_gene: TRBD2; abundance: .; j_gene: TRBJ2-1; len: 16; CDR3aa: CATTGLAGAKNNEQFF; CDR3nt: TGTGCCACCACCGGACTAGCGGGAGCGAAAAACAATGAGCAGTTCTTC
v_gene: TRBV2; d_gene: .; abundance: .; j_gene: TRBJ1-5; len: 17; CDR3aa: CASRGSMGRGSNQPQHF; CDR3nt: TGTGCCAGCAGGGGGTCAATGGGGAGGGGAAGCAATCAGCCCCAGCATTTT
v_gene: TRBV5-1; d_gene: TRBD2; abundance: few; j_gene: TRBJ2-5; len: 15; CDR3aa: CASSSIAGERETQYF; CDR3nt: TGCGCCAGCAGCTCCATAGCGGGAGAGCGCGAGACCCAGTACTTC
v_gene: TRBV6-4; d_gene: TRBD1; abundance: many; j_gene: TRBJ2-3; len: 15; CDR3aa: CASSDDRGGTDTQYF; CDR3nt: TGTGCCAGCAGTGACGACAGGGGGGGCACAGATACGCAGTATTTT
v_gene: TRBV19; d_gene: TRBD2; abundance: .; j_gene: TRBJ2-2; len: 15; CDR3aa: CASSMGTTITGELFF; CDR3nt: TGTGCCAGTAGTATGGGGACTACCATCACCGGGGAGCTGTTTTTT
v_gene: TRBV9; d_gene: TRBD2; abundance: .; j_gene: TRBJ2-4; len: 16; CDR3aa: CASSQTSGRARNIQYF; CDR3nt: TGTGCCAGCAGCCAGACTAGCGGGAGGGCCCGTAACATTCAGTACTTC
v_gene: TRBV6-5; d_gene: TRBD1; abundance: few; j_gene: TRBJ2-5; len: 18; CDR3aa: CASSYSDPRAGGHQTQYF; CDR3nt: TGTGCCAGCAGTTACTCGGATCCTCGGGCAGGGGGTCATCAGACCCAGTACTTC